The 29 T cell receptor beta chains below were found in one sample sequenced in a study of Ad26.COV2.S vaccination and SARS-CoV-2 variants. Specified treatment: roughly 20 received Ad26.COV2.S at low or high dose, single or two shots; about 5 received placebo; per-sample allocation not given. The samples date from day 63 after the first vaccine or placebo injection. The data were produced by immunoSEQ multiplex PCR, yet TCRdb's version contains in-frame clones alone and is incomplete. The sample lists under 500,000 clones, about 90% occurring once. The sequenced sample was peripheral blood, obtained in a trial of Ad26.COV2.S vaccine versus placebo. The source of these receptors is a person between 18 and 65 years old who received the Ad26.COV2.S COVID-19 vaccine or a placebo.

The rearrangement links TRBV4-3 to TRBJ2-6, with D tentatively TRBD2 (6 bases). V gave up 3 bases and J gave up 0 bases, with 21 bases separating them. Germline V gives CDR1 LGHNA, CDR2 YSLEER. The CDR3 is made up of 20 amino acids. The CDR3 bases are TGCGCCAGCAGCCATCGCTTGGGGACTGGGAGAAACTCTGGGGCCAACGTCCTGACTTTC. It specifies CASSHRLGTGRNSGANVLTF.

The chain couples TRBV7-2 to TRBJ2-3; 11 bases line up with TRBD2. Germline V gene sequence: CDR1 SGHTA, CDR2 FQGNSA. With 7 bases clipped from V and 2 bases from J, the junction kept 14 bases outside the gene matches. This CDR3 has 18 residues. The CDR3 region is CASISLGLAGGPTDTQYF. CDR3 coding DNA: TGTGCCAGCATCTCATTGGGGCTAGCGGGGGGTCCCACAGATACGCAGTATTTT.

CDR3 protein: CASSISTFPGTGNGYTF. For the CDR3, the DNA is TGTGCCAGTAGTATTAGCACATTCCCCGGGACAGGGAATGGCTACACCTTC. This chain uses TRBV19 with TRBJ1-2, with 9 bases fitting TRBD1. The germline V gene has CDR1 LNHDA and CDR2 SQIVND (reference sequence). V lost 3 bases and J lost 6; bases outside the gene matches: 14. The length of the CDR3 is 17 residues.

The chain has TRBV19 and TRBJ1-1; 12 nucleotides agree with TRBD1. The V gene's germline CDR1 is LNHDA and CDR2 SQIVND (reference sequence). The V gene end was trimmed by 4 bases and the J gene end by 3 bases; junction bases not matched to a gene: 6. The CDR3 contains 16 residues. The CDR3, as DNA: TGTGCCAGTAGTAAACTAGGGACAGGGGGCTACACTGAAGCTTTCTTT. Encoded protein: CASSKLGTGGYTEAFF.

This chain connects TRBV7-9 to TRBJ2-5; D is unclear. Trimming left V 3 bases short and J 1 base short, with 9 bases between. The CDR3 is 14 residues long. Germline values: CDR1 SEHNR, CDR2 FQNEAQ (reference sequence). CDR3 nucleotides: TGTGCCAGCAGCTTTAGACGGACCCAAGAGACCCAGTACTTC. Amino acids: CASSFRRTQETQYF.

The chain couples TRBV2 to TRBJ2-1; 14 nucleotides align to TRBD2. Unmatched junction bases numbered 5, after V lost 6 bases and J lost 4 bases. CDR1 is SNHLY, CDR2 FYNNEI, per germline. The CDR3 is 16 amino acids. The CDR3 reads CASRKTSGGGYNEQFF. CDR3 bases: TGTGCCAGCAGGAAGACTAGCGGGGGGGGTTACAATGAGCAGTTCTTC. Supplemented by reference TRBV2 and TRBJ2-1, the full variable domain reads EPEVTQTPSHQVTQMGQEVILRCVPISNHLYFYWYRQILGQKVEFLVSFYNNEISEKSEIFDDQFSVERPDGSNFTLKIRSTKLEDSAMYFCASRKTSGGGYNEQFFGPGTRLTVL.

The chain joins TRBV24-1 to TRBJ1-1, with D hard to call. V was clipped by 9 bases and J by 1 base, with 11 bases between them. Germline V lookup: CDR1 KGHDR, CDR2 SFDVKD. The CDR3 contains 13 residues. The DNA of the CDR3 is TGTGCCACCCGAGAAGGTACGAACACTGAAGCTTTCTTT. This sequence encodes CATREGTNTEAFF.

V and J are TRBV19 and TRBJ2-3, with a tentative D call TRBD2 (5 bases). Trimming removed 4 bases from V and 2 bases from J, with 10 bases in between. This CDR3 is 14 amino acids long. Germline values: CDR1 LNHDA, CDR2 SQIVND (reference sequence). The CDR3: CASSTAELTDTQYF. The DNA of the CDR3 is TGTGCCAGTAGTACAGCGGAGCTCACAGATACGCAGTATTTT.

The chain links TRBV4-3 to TRBJ2-3; no clear D. This CDR3 comprises 13 residues. V was pared by 1 base and J by 4 bases, with 6 bases between. In germline, CDR1 is LGHNA, CDR2 YSLEER. The CDR3 DNA is TGCGCCAGCAGCCAAGGAGTTGCAGATACGCAGTATTTT. The encoded protein is CASSQGVADTQYF.

This rearrangement joins TRBV7-9 to TRBJ1-1, with TRBD1 identical over 7 bases. The CDR3 length is 15 residues. With 4 bases clipped from V and 0 bases from J, the junction kept 5 bases outside the gene matches. Germline V lookup: CDR1 SEHNR, CDR2 FQNEAQ (reference sequence). The CDR3 DNA reads TGTGCCAGCAGCTCTCTGACAGGGATGAACACTGAAGCTTTCTTT. It yields the protein CASSSLTGMNTEAFF.

The J gene is TRBJ2-7, the V gene TRBV7-6; D gene uncertain. The CDR3 is 13 amino acids. Germline CDR1 is SGHVS and CDR2 is FNYEAQ. V shed 5 bases and J shed 0 bases, with 8 bases lying between them. The CDR3, as DNA: TGTGCCAGCAGCATGACACGCTCCTACGAGCAGTACTTC. It codes for CASSMTRSYEQYF.

This clone was detected once. DNA for the CDR3: TGTGCCAGCAGTTGGCGAGCCTTTGGGGAGCAGTACTTC. It yields the protein CASSWRAFGEQYF. This sequence joins TRBV12-3 or TRBV12-4 and TRBJ2-7; D remains unclear. V lost 4 bases to trimming and J lost 7 bases, with 14 bases between them. The CDR3 totals 13 residues.

The rearrangement joins TRBV19 to TRBJ2-7, with 7 bases aligning to TRBD1. This CDR3 contains 14 residues. Per the germline V gene, CDR1 is LNHDA and CDR2 is SQIVND (reference sequence). V gave up 4 bases and J gave up 4 bases; unmatched junction bases: 7. In nucleotides, the CDR3 is TGTGCCAGTAGTACTAGGGGGCGCATTTACGAGCAGTACTTC. Amino acids: CASSTRGRIYEQYF.

This sequence joins TRBV5-8 and TRBJ1-1, with D perhaps matching TRBD1 (5 bases). The CDR3 is 15 amino acids. V dropped 4 bases and J dropped 1 base, with 14 bases sitting between them. Germline lookup yields CDR1 SGHTS and CDR2 YDEGEE. The CDR3 loop reads CASSPTWGTNTEAFF. The CDR3 DNA follows: TGTGCCAGCAGCCCCACTTGGGGGACGAACACTGAAGCTTTCTTT.

V and J are TRBV3-1 (or the pseudogene TRBV3-2) and TRBJ1-2; D is unclear. Germline V gene sequence: CDR1 LGHDT, CDR2 YNNKEL (reference sequence). Trimming took off 4 bases at V and 7 bases at J, with 10 bases between the two ends. The CDR3 has 12 amino acids. The CDR3: CASSRRTFGYTF. In DNA, the CDR3 is TGTGCCAGCAGCCGGCGGACGTTTGGCTACACCTTC.

The rearrangement links TRBV15 to TRBJ2-1; a weak D match, TRBD1 (6 bases). V lost 5 bases, J lost 1 base, and 18 bases lay in between. CDR1 and CDR2 from the germline V gene are LNHNV and YYDKDF (reference sequence). CDR3 length equals 17 residues. This CDR3 reads CATSGKTGSNSYNEQFF. The CDR3 region has the DNA TGTGCCACCAGCGGAAAGACAGGTTCGAATTCCTACAATGAGCAGTTCTTC.

The chain carries TRBV15 and TRBJ1-1; D remains unclear. V shed 8 bases and J shed 0 bases, with 13 bases lying between them. Germline lookup yields CDR1 LNHNV and CDR2 YYDKDF (reference sequence). The CDR3 consists of 14 residues. CDR3 in amino acids: CATSGRLMNTEAFF. DNA of the CDR3: TGTGCCACCTCTGGACGCTTGATGAACACTGAAGCTTTCTTT.

This chain connects TRBV4-3 to TRBJ1-2; 8 nucleotides agree with TRBD1. Per the germline V gene, CDR1 is LGHNA and CDR2 is YSLEER. The CDR3 sequence is 15 residues long. V dropped 1 base and J dropped 4; count of bases not matched to a gene: 5. This CDR3 is CASSQVDTGGYGYTF. In DNA, the CDR3 is TGCGCCAGCAGCCAAGTCGATACAGGGGGCTATGGCTACACCTTC.

The chain has TRBV27 and TRBJ1-1, with D hard to call. The CDR3 sequence is 13 residues long. The germline V gene has CDR1 MNHEY and CDR2 SMNVEV (reference sequence). With 5 bases removed from V and 2 bases from J, the gap between germline ends came to 9 bases. DNA of the CDR3: TGTGCCAGCAGTACCCGGTTTAACACTGAAGCTTTCTTT. It encodes CASSTRFNTEAFF.

V and J are TRBV19 and TRBJ1-2; no definite D call. The CDR3 extends over 14 amino acids. Germline V gives CDR1 LNHDA, CDR2 SQIVND (reference sequence). Trimming removed 3 bases at V and 2 bases at J, with 10 bases between. CDR3 sequence: CASSIFSGNYGYTF. The CDR3 nucleotides are TGTGCCAGTAGTATTTTTTCCGGCAACTATGGCTACACCTTC. Full variable domain (missing parts from reference TRBV19 and TRBJ1-2): DGGITQSPKYLFRKEGQNVTLSCEQNLNHDAMYWYRQDPGQGLRLIYYSQIVNDFQKGDIAEGYSVSREKKESFPLTVTSAQKNPTAFYLCASSIFSGNYGYTFGSGTRLTVV.

The chain uses TRBV11-2 and TRBJ2-1; 11 nucleotides match TRBD2. The V gene's germline CDR1 is SGHAT and CDR2 FQNNGV. CDR3 length equals 16 residues. V lost 6 bases, J lost 4 bases, and 8 bases stayed unmatched. CDR3 amino acids: CASRGIRLAGYNEQFF. The CDR3 coding sequence is TGTGCCAGCAGAGGAATCCGACTAGCGGGGTACAATGAGCAGTTCTTC.

The rearrangement joins TRBV4-3 to TRBJ1-2; TRBD1 is a possible D gene (5 bases). The V gene lost 2 bases and the J gene lost 5 bases, with 18 bases spanning the gap. The CDR3 covers 16 residues. Looked up from germline, CDR1 is LGHNA and CDR2 is YSLEER. The CDR3 DNA sequence: TGCGCCAGCAGCCAACACCTCGGGACCGTAATTTATGGCTACACCTTC. Translation gives CASSQHLGTVIYGYTF.

The rearrangement uses TRBV6-5 and TRBJ1-5, with 7 bases identical to TRBD1. Germline loops: CDR1 MNHEY, CDR2 SVGAGI. The CDR3 extends over 14 amino acids. V was clipped by 7 bases and J by 4 bases; unmatched bases: 7. The chain's CDR3 is CASTPATGNQPQHF. The CDR3, as DNA: TGTGCCAGCACCCCAGCGACAGGGAATCAGCCCCAGCATTTT.

The chain is built from TRBV5-5 and TRBJ1-5; 8 bases line up with TRBD1. Trimming removed 3 bases from V and 4 bases from J; junction bases left unmatched: 3. Germline values: CDR1 SGHKS, CDR2 YYEKEE (reference sequence). This CDR3 has 14 amino acids. The CDR3 region is CASSYGTGNQPQHF. The CDR3 bases are TGTGCCAGCAGCTACGGGACAGGAAATCAGCCCCAGCATTTT.

The V and J genes are TRBV12-3 or TRBV12-4 and TRBJ1-3; D is possibly TRBD1 (6 bases). The CDR3 runs to 12 residues. Trimming took 10 bases from V and 3 from J, leaving 10 bases between them. The CDR3 region is CANRDNGNTIYF. The CDR3 DNA follows: TGTGCCAACCGGGACAATGGAAACACCATATATTTT.

The table lists this clone with a count of one. This chain connects TRBV11-2 to TRBJ2-1; tentative D call: TRBD1 (6 bases). There are 17 residues in the CDR3. The V gene's germline CDR1 is SGHAT and CDR2 FQNNGV. Between the trimmed V and J ends, which lost 0 bases and 3 bases, there was a span of 15 bases. CDR3 residues: CASSLDVGGGGYNEQFF. The CDR3 DNA reads TGTGCCAGCAGCTTAGATGTTGGTGGGGGCGGCTACAATGAGCAGTTCTTC.

The chain links TRBV3-1 (or the pseudogene TRBV3-2) to TRBJ2-1; no clear D gene. The CDR3 is made up of 12 amino acids. Germline-derived CDR1 and CDR2 are LGHDT and YNNKEL (reference sequence). V lost 4 bases to trimming and J lost 8 bases, with 9 bases between them. The CDR3: CASSPDFHEQFF. The CDR3 nucleotides are TGTGCCAGCAGCCCCGACTTCCATGAGCAGTTCTTC.

The chain joins TRBV11-2 to TRBJ1-2; 11 nucleotides match TRBD1. Germline V lookup: CDR1 SGHAT, CDR2 FQNNGV. CDR3 length: 17 amino acids. V was pared by 5 bases and J by 3 bases, with 11 bases of the junction left unmatched. CDR3 protein: CASSPGTGGADYYGYTF. The CDR3 DNA reads as TGTGCCAGCAGCCCCGGGACAGGGGGAGCGGATTACTATGGCTACACCTTC. Looking up the rest from reference TRBV11-2 and TRBJ1-2 gives the full variable domain: EAGVAQSPRYKIIEKRQSVAFWCNPISGHATLYWYQQILGQGPKLLIQFQNNGVVDDSQLPKDRFSAERLKGVDSTLKIQPAKLEDSAVYLCASSPGTGGADYYGYTFGSGTRLTVV.

The V call is TRBV11-2, the J call TRBJ2-7, with D possibly matching TRBD1 (6 bases). CDR1 is SGHAT, CDR2 FQNNGV, per germline. With 6 bases removed from V and 1 base from J, the gap between germline ends came to 13 bases. This CDR3 spans 14 amino acids. For the CDR3, the DNA is TGTGCCAGCAGGAATATCAGGGGATCCTACGAGCAGTACTTC. As protein: CASRNIRGSYEQYF. Full variable domain (missing parts from reference TRBV11-2 and TRBJ2-7): EAGVAQSPRYKIIEKRQSVAFWCNPISGHATLYWYQQILGQGPKLLIQFQNNGVVDDSQLPKDRFSAERLKGVDSTLKIQPAKLEDSAVYLCASRNIRGSYEQYFGPGTRLTVT.